The clone carrying this T cell receptor (beta chain) has only a few counts. What it binds is unknown. This sample is part of a study of blood T cells in healthy people across ages. Across the whole study: Researchers report that template switching captured about one barcoded beta molecule per two T cells. Findings and limits, study-wide: Comparison with aged donors showed that long-lived donors had more naive CD4+ cells and higher diversity. Diversity figures based on one million T cells were deemed too low.

This CDR3 is 16 amino acids long. Between the trimmed V and J ends, which lost 0 bases and 6 bases, there was a span of 14 bases. Germline V lookup: CDR1 MGHRA, CDR2 YSYEKL. The authors ran a second PCR of about 6 to 12 cycles using a sample-barcoded 5' primer and a J-beta primer mix. Paired-end reads containing CDR3 totaled no fewer than 3 million for each sample. TCRdb processed the 5' RACE reads anew with MiXCR; each CDR3 protein has one entry. The sample contains roughly 1.4 million distinct CDR3 sequences, approximately 59% of which appear only once. The rearrangement uses TRBV4-1 and TRBJ2-2; D perhaps matches TRBD2 (7 bases). Sequenced material: blood. The sequence was obtained from a man younger than 30 in good health. The DNA of the CDR3 is TGCGCCAGCAGCCAAGAGGAGGGGGGGGCCGCCGGGGAGCTGTTTTTT. This encodes CASSQEEGGAAGELFF.